The T cell receptor beta chain under discussion was sequenced for a study of T cells in Graves' hyperthyroidism and ophthalmopathy. Trimming pared 4 bases from V and 8 bases from J, leaving 20 bases between. The CDR3 has 15 amino acids. Germline values: CDR1 MNHNS, CDR2 SASEGT. Amplification targeted TCR beta CDR3 regions from RNA transcripts. HTBI primers were employed in a first-round RT-PCR of the TCR CDR3. Each CDR3 protein is one row after TCRdb ran MiXCR on the multiplex PCR reads. Seen here are 330,000 or so distinct CDR3 sequences, roughly 20% observed once, and the top ten hold 15% to 19%. This clonotype was seen ten or more times.

The clonotype originates from a woman in her thirties or forties with Graves' ophthalmopathy. Sequencing input: blood. The V gene is TRBV6-1, the J gene TRBJ1-1; no firm D call. CDR3 nucleotide sequence: TGTGCCAGCAGTGGCTCACGGGAGGACCCACGAGAAGCTTTCTTT. It is translated as CASSGSREDPREAFF.